The 11 T cell receptor beta chains listed next were all sequenced from one sample in a study of T cells in Graves' hyperthyroidism and ophthalmopathy. RNA transcripts yielded amplified TCR beta CDR3 regions. Primed by the HTBI set, a first-round RT-PCR was run on the TCR CDR3. TCRdb analysed the multiplex PCR reads with MiXCR anew, one entry per CDR3 protein. The data contain around 400,000 distinct CDR3 sequences, about 15% of them singletons. The sample taken for sequencing was blood. The receptors were gathered from a woman between 55 and 75 years old with Graves' ophthalmopathy.

Many counts were recorded for this clonotype. The chain links TRBV28 to TRBJ1-2; D call uncertain. Germline-derived CDR1 and CDR2 are MDHEN and SYDVKM. CDR3 length: 17 residues. V was shortened by 5 bases and J by 0 bases, with 19 bases between the two germline ends. CDR3 nucleotides: TGTGCCAGCAGTACTATCTCCTGGGCAGGCCCTAACTATGGCTACACCTTC. It yields the protein CASSTISWAGPNYGYTF.

The sample holds many counts of this clonotype. This rearrangement joins TRBV12-3 or TRBV12-4 to TRBJ2-2; D unresolved. Trimming shortened V by 5 bases and J by 6 bases, and 16 bases separated the two germline ends. This CDR3 contains 15 residues. The CDR3 DNA reads TGTGCCAGCAGTCAGCCGGCCGCGTTGGCCGGGGAGCTGTTTTTT. Its protein is CASSQPAALAGELFF.

This clonotype was counted ten times or more. The rearrangement joins TRBV30 to TRBJ1-5; possibly TRBD1 for D (5 bases). CDR1 and CDR2 (germline): GTSNPN, SVGIG (reference sequence). The CDR3 consists of 15 residues. Trimming pared 0 bases from V and 6 bases from J, leaving 15 bases between. The CDR3 DNA is TGTGCCTGGAGTGTAGGCCAGGGCGTCAGTCAGCCCCAGCATTTT. Its protein is CAWSVGQGVSQPQHF.

This clonotype was seen at least ten times. The genes are TRBV5-6 and TRBJ2-5; D is uncertain. Germline CDR1 and CDR2: SGHDT and YYEEEE. V dropped 3 bases and J dropped 5 bases, with 17 bases sitting between them. The CDR3 consists of 15 residues. CDR3 in amino acids: CASSSRTFGSETQYF. In DNA, the CDR3 is TGTGCCAGCAGCTCCCGTACTTTCGGTAGCGAGACCCAGTACTTC. The full variable domain, in which reference TRBV5-6 and TRBJ2-5 provide the parts outside the CDR3, is DAGVTQSPTHLIKTRGQQVTLRCSPKSGHDTVSWYQQALGQGPQFIFQYYEEEERQRGNFPDRFSGHQFPNYSSELNVNALLLGDSALYLCASSSRTFGSETQYFGPGTRLLVL.

Ten or more counts support this clonotype. DNA of the CDR3: TGTGCCAGCAGTGAAGGGCAGGTGGGGAACACAGATACGCAGTATTTT. Its translation: CASSEGQVGNTDTQYF. The chain is built from TRBV2 and TRBJ2-3; no firm D call. Trimming stripped 1 base from V and 2 bases from J, with 13 bases between. CDR1 and CDR2 (germline): SNHLY, FYNNEI. This CDR3 is built from 16 residues.

On this clonotype itself: A single base separates this from a much larger clone, so it may be a read error. The chain links TRBV2 to TRBJ2-5, with a weak D call TRBD2 (5 bases). This CDR3 is 14 amino acids long. Germline V gene lookup returns CDR1 SNHLY and CDR2 FYNNEI. The V gene lost 3 bases and the J gene lost 4 bases, with 12 bases spanning the gap. This CDR3 reads CASSDSGNRETQYF. The CDR3 region has the DNA TGTGCCAGCAGTGATTCCGGGAACCGAGAGACCCAGTACTTC. The full variable domain, in which reference TRBV2 and TRBJ2-5 provide the parts outside the CDR3, is EPEVTQTPSHQVTQMGQEVILRCVPISNHLYFYWYRQILGQKVEFLVSFYNNEISEKSEIFDDQFSVERPDGSNFTLKIRSTKLEDSAMYFCASSDSGNRETQYFGPGTRLLVL.

This clonotype was observed many times. The gene calls are TRBV7-9 and TRBJ2-5; 9 bases fit TRBD1. V was pared by 3 bases and J by 5 bases, with 7 bases of the junction left unmatched. The germline CDR1 and CDR2 sequences are SEHNR and FQNEAQ (reference sequence). CDR3 length equals 15 residues. The DNA for the CDR3 is TGTGCCAGCAGCTTTCAAGCCGGGACAGGGGAGACCCAGTACTTC. This translates into CASSFQAGTGETQYF. The full variable domain, with the rest looked up from reference TRBV7-9 and TRBJ2-5, is DTGVSQNPRHKITKRGQNVTFRCDPISEHNRLYWYRQTLGQGPEFLTYFQNEAQLEKSRLLSDRFSAERPKGSFSTLEIQRTEQGDSAMYLCASSFQAGTGETQYFGPGTRLLVL.

This clonotype was counted at least ten times. The chain employs TRBV20-1 and TRBJ2-7; 13 nucleotides match TRBD2. This CDR3 is built from 14 residues. From germline, CDR1 is DFQATT and CDR2 SNEGSKA (reference sequence). V shed 1 base and J 5 bases; nucleotides not matched to a gene: 2. The DNA of the CDR3 is TGCAGTGCTAGAGGGACTAGCGGGAGAGACGAGCAGTACTTC. This sequence encodes CSARGTSGRDEQYF.

Comments on this clonotype: This sequence may be a read error, since a much larger clone differs from it by one base. The chain links TRBV5-6 to TRBJ2-5; D is perhaps TRBD2 (5 bases). The CDR3 extends over 13 amino acids. CDR1 is SGHDT and CDR2 is YYEEEE in the germline V gene. The CDR3 sequence: CASSLIGRETQCF. The CDR3 nucleotides are TGTGCCAGCAGCTTGATAGGGAGAGAGACCCAGTGCTTC.

This clonotype was recorded at least ten times. This chain uses TRBV5-1 with TRBJ2-7, with TRBD2 matching 7 bases. The germline V gene has CDR1 SGHRS and CDR2 YFSETQ. V lost 0 bases, J lost 0 bases, and 3 bases stayed unmatched. The CDR3 loop spans 15 amino acids. As DNA, the CDR3 is TGCGCCAGCAGCTTGGAACTAGCGAGCTCCTACGAGCAGTACTTC. This sequence encodes CASSLELASSYEQYF.

Ten or more counts support this clonotype. The chain is built from TRBV20-1 and TRBJ2-3; 11 nucleotides line up with TRBD2. Looked up from germline, CDR1 is DFQATT and CDR2 is SNEGSKA (reference sequence). CDR3 length: 15 amino acids. The junction had 7 bases not matched to a gene; V was cut back by 6 bases and J by 2 bases. The CDR3 DNA reads as TGCAGTGCGGAACGACTAGCGGGGCTCACAGATACGCAGTATTTT. As protein: CSAERLAGLTDTQYF.